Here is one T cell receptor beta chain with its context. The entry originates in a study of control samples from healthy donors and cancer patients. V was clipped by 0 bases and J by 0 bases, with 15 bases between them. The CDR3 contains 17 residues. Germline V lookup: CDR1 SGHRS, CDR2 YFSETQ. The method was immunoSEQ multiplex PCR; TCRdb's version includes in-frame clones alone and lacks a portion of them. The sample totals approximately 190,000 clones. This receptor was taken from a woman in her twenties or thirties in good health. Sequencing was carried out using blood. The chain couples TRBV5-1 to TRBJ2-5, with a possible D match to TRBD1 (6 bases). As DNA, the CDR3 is TGCGCCAGCAGCTTGGCAAGCAGGGGCCTGTACCAAGAGACCCAGTACTTC. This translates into CASSLASRGLYQETQYF.